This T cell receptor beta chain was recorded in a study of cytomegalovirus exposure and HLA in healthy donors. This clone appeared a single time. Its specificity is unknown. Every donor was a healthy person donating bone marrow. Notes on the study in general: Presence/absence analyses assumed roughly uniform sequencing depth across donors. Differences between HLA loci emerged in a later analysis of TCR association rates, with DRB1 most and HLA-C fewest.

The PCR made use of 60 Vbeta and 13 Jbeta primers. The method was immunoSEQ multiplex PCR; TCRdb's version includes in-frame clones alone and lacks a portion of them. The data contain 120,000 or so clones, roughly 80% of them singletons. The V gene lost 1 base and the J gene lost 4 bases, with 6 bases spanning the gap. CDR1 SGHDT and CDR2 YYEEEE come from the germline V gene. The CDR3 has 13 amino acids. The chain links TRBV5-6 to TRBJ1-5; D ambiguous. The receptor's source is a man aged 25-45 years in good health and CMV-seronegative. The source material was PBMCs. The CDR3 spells CASSLTENQPQHF. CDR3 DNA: TGTGCCAGCAGCTTGACAGAAAATCAGCCCCAGCATTTT.